This paragraph covers one TCR beta chain sequence. Its antigen is still unknown. The data belong to a study of CD8+ T cells in alopecia areata. The sample's treatment: oral pan-JAK inhibitor, 5-10 mg twice daily. V lost 8 bases, J lost 5 bases, and 9 bases lay in between. CDR3 size: 11 residues. Germline lookup yields CDR1 SEHNR and CDR2 FQNEAQ (reference sequence). General study points: Scalp clonality decreased significantly with tofacitinib, and so did expanded CD8+ clones among the top 100. Only a single nonresponder existed, so baseline CD8+ expansion links stay unclear.

Reverse transcription of extracted RNA yielded cDNA, which provided the sequencing template. Sequencing was performed with immunoSEQ multiplex PCR; in TCRdb, only in-frame clones are kept and a portion is missing. The data show about 90,000 clones, roughly 46% seen once. V is TRBV7-9 and J is TRBJ2-5; no firm D call. The sequence was obtained from a human donor with alopecia areata. The sample in question was CD8+ T cells sorted from blood, obtained at week 24, from a patient treated with tofacitinib. The CDR3 spells CASGSEETQYF. The CDR3 DNA follows: TGTGCCAGCGGGTCTGAGGAGACCCAGTACTTC.